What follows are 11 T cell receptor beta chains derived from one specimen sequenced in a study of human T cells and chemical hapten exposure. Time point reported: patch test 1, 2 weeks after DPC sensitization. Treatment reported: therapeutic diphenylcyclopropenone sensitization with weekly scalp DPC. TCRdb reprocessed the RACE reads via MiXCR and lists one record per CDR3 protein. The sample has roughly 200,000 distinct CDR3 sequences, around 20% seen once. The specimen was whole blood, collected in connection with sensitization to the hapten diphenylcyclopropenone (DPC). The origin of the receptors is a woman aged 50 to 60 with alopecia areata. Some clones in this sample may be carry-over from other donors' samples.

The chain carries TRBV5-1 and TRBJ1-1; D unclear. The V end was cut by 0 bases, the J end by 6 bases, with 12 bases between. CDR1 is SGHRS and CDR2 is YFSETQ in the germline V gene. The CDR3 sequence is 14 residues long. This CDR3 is CASSLEGGFAEAFF. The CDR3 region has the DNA TGCGCCAGCAGCTTGGAGGGAGGGTTCGCTGAAGCTTTCTTT. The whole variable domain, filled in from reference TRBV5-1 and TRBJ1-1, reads KAGVTQTPRYLIKTRGQQVTLSCSPISGHRSVSWYQQTPGQGLQFLFEYFSETQRNKGNFPGRFSGRQFSNSRSEMNVSTLELGDSALYLCASSLEGGFAEAFFGQGTRLTVV.

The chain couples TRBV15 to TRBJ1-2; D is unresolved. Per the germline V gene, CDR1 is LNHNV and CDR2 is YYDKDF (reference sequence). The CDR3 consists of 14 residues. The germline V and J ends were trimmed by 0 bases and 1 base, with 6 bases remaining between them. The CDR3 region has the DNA TGTGCCACCAGCAGAGACATGATTAACTATGGCTACACCTTC. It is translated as CATSRDMINYGYTF. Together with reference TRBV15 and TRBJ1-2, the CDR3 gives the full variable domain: DAMVIQNPRYQVTQFGKPVTLSCSQTLNHNVMYWYQQKSSQAPKLLFHYYDKDFNNEADTPDNFQSRRPNTSFCFLDIRSPGLGDTAMYLCATSRDMINYGYTFGSGTRLTVV.

In DNA form, the CDR3 reads TGTGCCAGCAGCCAAGATCCAGCGGGAGGGCTAAATGAGCAGTTCTTC. It codes for CASSQDPAGGLNEQFF. This chain connects TRBV3-1 to TRBJ2-1; 10 bases map to TRBD2. V gave up 0 bases and J gave up 7 bases; unmatched junction bases: 6. In germline, CDR1 is LGHDT, CDR2 YNNKEL (reference sequence). The CDR3 runs to 16 residues.

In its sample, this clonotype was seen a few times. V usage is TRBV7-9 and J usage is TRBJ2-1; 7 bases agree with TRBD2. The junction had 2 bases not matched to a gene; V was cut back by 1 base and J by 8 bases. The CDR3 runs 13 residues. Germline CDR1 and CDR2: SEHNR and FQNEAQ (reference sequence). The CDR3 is CASSLGTRDEQFF. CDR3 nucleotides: TGTGCCAGCAGCTTAGGGACTAGGGATGAGCAGTTCTTC. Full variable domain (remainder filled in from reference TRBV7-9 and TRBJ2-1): DTGVSQNPRHKITKRGQNVTFRCDPISEHNRLYWYRQTLGQGPEFLTYFQNEAQLEKSRLLSDRFSAERPKGSFSTLEIQRTEQGDSAMYLCASSLGTRDEQFFGPGTRLTVL.

Here the CDR3 reads CASSETGWNYGYTF. CDR3 nucleotide sequence: TGTGCCAGCAGTGAGACAGGGTGGAACTATGGCTACACCTTC. This sequence joins TRBV25-1 and TRBJ1-2; 7 nucleotides agree with TRBD1. Germline V gives CDR1 MGHDK, CDR2 SYGVNS. With 3 bases clipped from V and 2 bases from J, the junction kept 3 bases outside the gene matches. This CDR3 is 14 amino acids long.

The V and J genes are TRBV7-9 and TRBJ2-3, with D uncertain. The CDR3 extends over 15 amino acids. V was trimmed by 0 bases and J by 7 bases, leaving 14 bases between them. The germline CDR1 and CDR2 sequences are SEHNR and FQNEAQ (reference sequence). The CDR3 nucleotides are TGTGCCAGCAGCTTAGCTGCTGGGCTGGGTAATACGCAGTATTTT. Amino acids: CASSLAAGLGNTQYF.

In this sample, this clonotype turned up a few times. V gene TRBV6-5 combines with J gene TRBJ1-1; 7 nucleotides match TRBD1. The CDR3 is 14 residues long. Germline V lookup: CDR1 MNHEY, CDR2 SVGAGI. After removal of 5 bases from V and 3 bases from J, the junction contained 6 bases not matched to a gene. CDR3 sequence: CASSNRGGYTEAFF. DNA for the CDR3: TGTGCCAGCAGTAACAGGGGAGGATACACTGAAGCTTTCTTT.

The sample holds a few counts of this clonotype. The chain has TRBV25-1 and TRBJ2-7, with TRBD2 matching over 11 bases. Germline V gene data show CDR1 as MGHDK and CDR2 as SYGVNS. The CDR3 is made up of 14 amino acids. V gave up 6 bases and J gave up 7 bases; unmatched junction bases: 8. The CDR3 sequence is CASSLAGGSAEQYF. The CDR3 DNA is TGTGCCAGCAGCCTAGCGGGGGGATCGGCGGAGCAGTACTTC.

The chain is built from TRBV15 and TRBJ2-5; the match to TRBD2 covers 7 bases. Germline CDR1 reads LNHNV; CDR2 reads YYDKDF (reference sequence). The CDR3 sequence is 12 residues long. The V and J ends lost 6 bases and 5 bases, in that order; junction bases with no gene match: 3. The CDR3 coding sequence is TGTGCCACCAGTTCGGGAGGTGAGACCCAGTACTTC. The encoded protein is CATSSGGETQYF.

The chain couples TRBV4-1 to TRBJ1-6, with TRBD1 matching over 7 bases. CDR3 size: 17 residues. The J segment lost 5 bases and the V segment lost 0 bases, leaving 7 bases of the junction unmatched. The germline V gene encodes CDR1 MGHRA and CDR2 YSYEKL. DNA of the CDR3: TGCGCCAGCAGCCAAGATGGGGCAGGGGGAAATAATTCACCCCTCCACTTT. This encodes CASSQDGAGGNNSPLHF.

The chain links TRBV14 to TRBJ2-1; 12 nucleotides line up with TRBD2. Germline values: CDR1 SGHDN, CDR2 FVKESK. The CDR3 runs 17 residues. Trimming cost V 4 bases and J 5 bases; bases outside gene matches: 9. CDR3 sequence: CASSPRLAGAKNNEQFF. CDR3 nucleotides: TGTGCCAGCAGCCCCAGACTAGCGGGAGCGAAGAACAATGAGCAGTTCTTC.